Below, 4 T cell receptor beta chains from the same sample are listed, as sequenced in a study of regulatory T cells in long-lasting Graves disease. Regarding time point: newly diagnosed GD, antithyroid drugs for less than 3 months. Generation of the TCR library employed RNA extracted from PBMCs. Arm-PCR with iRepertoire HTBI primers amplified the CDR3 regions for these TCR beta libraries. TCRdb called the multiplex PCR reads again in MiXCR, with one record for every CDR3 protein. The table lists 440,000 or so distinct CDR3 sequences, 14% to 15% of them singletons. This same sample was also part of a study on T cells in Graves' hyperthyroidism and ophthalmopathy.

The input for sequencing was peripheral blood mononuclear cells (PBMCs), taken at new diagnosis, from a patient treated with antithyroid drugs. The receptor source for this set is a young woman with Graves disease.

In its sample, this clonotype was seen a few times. The CDR3 spells CAISEAGQSSYNEQFF. The DNA of the CDR3 is TGTGCCATCAGTGAAGCGGGACAAAGCTCCTACAATGAGCAGTTCTTC. The chain has TRBV10-3 and TRBJ2-1; D possibly corresponds to TRBD2 (7 bases). This CDR3 is built from 16 residues. V was shortened by 3 bases and J by 0 bases, with 12 bases between the two germline ends. The germline V gene encodes CDR1 ENHRY and CDR2 SYGVKD.

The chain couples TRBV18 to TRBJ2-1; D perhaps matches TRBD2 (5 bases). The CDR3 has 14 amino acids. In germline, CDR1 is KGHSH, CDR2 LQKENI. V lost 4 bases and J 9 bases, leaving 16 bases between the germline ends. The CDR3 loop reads CASSQDLLRGEQFF. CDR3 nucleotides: TGTGCCAGCTCACAGGACCTACTACGGGGTGAGCAGTTCTTC.

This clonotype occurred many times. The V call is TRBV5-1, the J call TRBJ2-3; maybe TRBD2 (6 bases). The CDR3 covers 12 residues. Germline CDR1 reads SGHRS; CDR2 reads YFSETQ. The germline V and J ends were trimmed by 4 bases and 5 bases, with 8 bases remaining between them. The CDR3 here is CASSQEGDTQYF. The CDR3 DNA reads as TGCGCCAGCAGCCAGGAGGGAGATACGCAGTATTTT.

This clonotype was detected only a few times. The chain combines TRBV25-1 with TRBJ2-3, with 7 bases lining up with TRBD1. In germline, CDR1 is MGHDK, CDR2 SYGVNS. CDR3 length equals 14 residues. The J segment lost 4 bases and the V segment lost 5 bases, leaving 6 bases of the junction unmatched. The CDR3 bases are TGTGCCAGCAGTACAGGGGAAGTAGCAGATACGCAGTATTTT. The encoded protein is CASSTGEVADTQYF.